The 14 T cell receptor beta chains given below trace back to one sample, sequenced in a study of blood T cell repertoires in COVID-19. Assay: immunoSEQ multiplex PCR; the TCRdb copy retains only in-frame clones and omits some. This table has some 300,000 clones, 88% appearing once. Sequenced sample: PBMCs or T cells enriched from blood (not recorded which). The receptors were sampled from an older woman in a cohort exposed to, infected with or recovered from COVID-19 (not recorded which).

CDR3: CSVEEREGSYEQYF. The CDR3 DNA follows: TGCAGCGTTGAGGAGCGGGAGGGATCATACGAGCAGTACTTC. The chain combines TRBV29-1 with TRBJ2-7; 10 positions agree with TRBD2. From germline, CDR1 is SQVTM and CDR2 ANQGSEA. J was trimmed by 4 bases and V by 3 bases; bases with no gene match: 6. This CDR3 is 14 amino acids long.

CDR3 sequence: CASSQQDRGGYEQYF. DNA of the CDR3: TGTGCCAGCAGCCAGCAGGACAGGGGAGGATACGAGCAGTACTTC. The V and J genes are TRBV28 and TRBJ2-7; TRBD1 matches at 9 bases. Germline-derived CDR1 and CDR2 are MDHEN and SYDVKM. With V trimmed by 6 bases and J by 4 bases, 10 bases remained unmatched. This CDR3 is 15 amino acids long. The whole variable domain, remainder taken from reference TRBV28 and TRBJ2-7, is DVKVTQSSRYLVKRTGEKVFLECVQDMDHENMFWYRQDPGLGLRLIYFSYDVKMKEKGDIPEGYSVSREKKERFSLILESASTNQTSMYLCASSQQDRGGYEQYFGPGTRLTVT.

The gene calls are TRBV24-1 and TRBJ2-1; 7 nucleotides line up with TRBD2. CDR3 length: 18 residues. In germline, CDR1 is KGHDR, CDR2 SFDVKD. J gave up 3 bases and V 3 bases, and 13 bases lay outside the gene matches. Here the CDR3 DNA reads TGTGCCACCAGTGATCTAAGTACCGGGACTACCAACTACAATGAGCAGTTCTTC. Its protein product is CATSDLSTGTTNYNEQFF.

The V gene is TRBV29-1, the J gene TRBJ2-7, with D possibly TRBD2 on 5 matching bases. This CDR3 region has 13 residues. The germline gives CDR1 SQVTM, CDR2 ANQGSEA. V lost 6 bases and J lost 5, with 17 bases in between. This CDR3 is CSVSLGRRNEQYF. In DNA, the CDR3 is TGCAGCGTCTCGTTAGGACGGAGGAACGAGCAGTACTTC.

V and J are TRBV5-1 and TRBJ2-7, with 12 bases matching TRBD2. V lost 1 base, J lost 7 bases, and 6 bases stayed unmatched. Per the germline V gene, CDR1 is SGHRS and CDR2 is YFSETQ. The CDR3 runs 15 residues. The CDR3 here is CASSLLAGGPGEQYF. In DNA form, the CDR3 reads TGCGCCAGCAGCTTGCTAGCGGGAGGGCCAGGGGAGCAGTACTTC. Full variable domain (outside the CDR3, taken from reference TRBV5-1 and TRBJ2-7): KAGVTQTPRYLIKTRGQQVTLSCSPISGHRSVSWYQQTPGQGLQFLFEYFSETQRNKGNFPGRFSGRQFSNSRSEMNVSTLELGDSALYLCASSLLAGGPGEQYFGPGTRLTVT.

This clone was seen only once. The chain uses TRBV7-8 and TRBJ1-5; TRBD1 is a possible D gene (6 bases). Germline V gives CDR1 SGHVS, CDR2 FQNEAQ. The CDR3 contains 17 residues. Trimming left V 5 bases short and J 7 bases short, with 24 bases between. The CDR3 sequence is CASSRGRLGQGSQPQHF. As DNA, the CDR3 is TGTGCCAGCAGCCGAGGAAGACTCGGGCAGGGGAGCCAGCCCCAGCATTTT.

The V gene is TRBV11-2, the J gene TRBJ2-7; 12 bases are shared with TRBD2. V trimming: 5 bases; J trimming: 6 bases; junction bases outside the gene matches: 5. Germline loops: CDR1 SGHAT, CDR2 FQNNGV. This CDR3 has 14 residues. The CDR3 DNA reads as TGTGCCAGCAGCCGGGAACTAGCGGGAGGCGAGCAGTACTTC. Amino acids: CASSRELAGGEQYF.

The chain is built from TRBV3-1 (or the pseudogene TRBV3-2) and TRBJ1-4; 7 bases line up with TRBD1. This CDR3 has 16 amino acids. V was clipped by 3 bases and J by 10 bases; unmatched bases: 14. CDR1 is LGHDT and CDR2 is YNNKEL in the germline V gene (reference sequence). CDR3 nucleotide sequence: TGTGCCAGCAGCCAGACAGGGATTAGGGATGGGGGAAAACTGTTTTTT. Protein sequence: CASSQTGIRDGGKLFF.

The V and J genes are TRBV7-9 and TRBJ2-7; TRBD1 agrees at 8 bases. V lost 5 bases to trimming and J lost 2 bases; unmatched junction nucleotides: 5. Germline V gene lookup returns CDR1 SEHNR and CDR2 FQNEAQ (reference sequence). The length of the CDR3 is 14 residues. CDR3 DNA sequence: TGTGCCAGCAGCACGGACAGGGAGACCTACGAGCAGTACTTC. Its protein product is CASSTDRETYEQYF.

The sample holds a few counts of this clone. The V and J genes are TRBV7-2 and TRBJ2-2, with TRBD1 as a possible D gene (6 bases). Deletions cut 2 bases from V and 6 bases from J, with 10 bases between. CDR1 and CDR2 from the germline V gene are SGHTA and FQGNSA. This CDR3 contains 14 residues. For the CDR3, the DNA is TGTGCCAGCAGCTTAAAGCAGGGGTCCGGGGAGCTGTTTTTT. Its protein is CASSLKQGSGELFF.

The gene calls are TRBV3-1 (or the pseudogene TRBV3-2) and TRBJ2-7, with a tentative D call TRBD2 (5 bases). From germline, CDR1 is LGHDT and CDR2 YNNKEL (reference sequence). Trimming took off 1 base at V and 2 bases at J, with 12 bases between the two ends. This CDR3 spans 15 amino acids. The CDR3 sequence is CASSQVGLSPYEQYF. CDR3 in DNA: TGTGCCAGCAGCCAAGTAGGACTCAGTCCCTACGAGCAGTACTTC.

J is TRBJ1-2 and V is TRBV5-4; the D gene is possibly TRBD1 (5 bases). V shed 0 bases and J shed 4 bases, with 13 bases lying between them. Germline V gene lookup returns CDR1 SGHNT and CDR2 YYREEE (reference sequence). The CDR3 has 15 residues. The CDR3 protein is CASSLGTSGGYGYTF. CDR3 sequence (DNA): TGTGCCAGCAGCTTGGGGACATCGGGGGGCTATGGCTACACCTTC.

The rearrangement uses TRBV6-5 and TRBJ2-2, with D maybe TRBD1 (6 bases). The CDR3 sequence is 14 residues long. Germline CDR1 reads MNHEY; CDR2 reads SVGAGI. V lost 6 bases, J lost 7 bases, and 15 bases lay in between. The CDR3 sequence is CASRPLRGNGELFF. CDR3 DNA: TGTGCCAGCAGGCCCTTAAGGGGGAACGGGGAGCTGTTTTTT.

CDR3 nucleotide sequence: TGTGCCAGCAGCTTAGTTCCGGGGCCCCAGCATTTT. This codes for CASSLVPGPQHF. This chain links TRBV7-2 with TRBJ1-5; no firm D call. Germline CDR1 reads SGHTA; CDR2 reads FQGNSA. V was cut by 1 base and J by 9 bases, with 7 bases left in between. The CDR3 length is 12 residues.